Here is one T cell receptor beta chain with its context. Per the original methods: Amplification of reference gene primers was used by the study to estimate nucleated cell counts. Clones were sequenced by immunoSEQ multiplex PCR, and TCRdb holds only the in-frame ones, with some missing. V, J and clone size derive from that table, while D and trimming were established from the DNA sequence. The data contain approximately 210,000 clones, about 82% of them singletons. Germline CDR1 and CDR2: MRHNA and SNTAGT. V dropped 7 bases and J dropped 3; count of bases not matched to a gene: 19. The CDR3 spans 18 residues. The data are from a study of blood T cell repertoires in COVID-19. Background on the study: Samples of COVID-19 (acute and convalescent) were obtained from the United States, Italy and Spain. T cells, B-cell-depleted T cells, or PBMCs supplied cDNA or gDNA.

Seattle-derived patients entered the study during active infection and were followed longitudinally. The specimen was peripheral blood. V and J are TRBV6-4 and TRBJ2-5, with TRBD1 matching 8 bases. The source is a man aged 55 to 69 with COVID-19, enrolled during active disease. CDR3 sequence reads: CASTPRGRGRSAEETQYF. DNA for the CDR3: TGTGCCAGCACACCTCGTGGCAGGGGGCGATCCGCAGAAGAGACCCAGTACTTC.